The 27 T cell receptor beta chains below were found in one sample sequenced in a study of Tregs in tolerant kidney transplant recipients. This table comes from immunoSEQ multiplex PCR, and its TCRdb copy is limited to in-frame clones, with some not included. Among approximately 260,000 clones listed, roughly 84% were seen once. Material for sequencing was CD4+ T cells from blood. These receptors were obtained from a human donor in good health.

The DNA of the CDR3 is TGTGCCAGCAGCTTAGGGACTAGCAGATCCTACGAGCAGTACTTC. Its protein product is CASSLGTSRSYEQYF. The chain combines TRBV5-4 with TRBJ2-5, with 9 bases matching TRBD2. The DNA end is more similar to TRBJ2-7, so the J call may be wrong. Germline assignment: CDR1 SGHNT and CDR2 YYREEE (reference sequence). This CDR3 spans 15 amino acids.

The chain joins TRBV2 to TRBJ2-5, with D perhaps being TRBD1 or TRBD2 (5 bases each). From germline, CDR1 is SNHLY and CDR2 FYNNEI. Trimming stripped 5 bases from V and 4 bases from J, with 14 bases between. This CDR3 is 14 amino acids long. DNA for the CDR3: TGTGCCAGCAGTCCGGGACGGACTGCAGAGACCCAGTACTTC. Translating gives CASSPGRTAETQYF.

The chain combines TRBV6-5 with TRBJ1-6, with D unresolved. The CDR3 is made up of 12 amino acids. V lost 5 bases, J lost 10 bases, and 9 bases lay in between. Per germline, CDR1 MNHEY and CDR2 SVGAGI. The CDR3 region is CASSEAQSPLHF. The CDR3 DNA sequence: TGTGCCAGCAGTGAAGCACAATCACCCCTCCACTTT.

This clone was counted a single time. The rearrangement links TRBV5-1 to TRBJ2-3; possibly TRBD1 for D (5 bases). With 1 base removed from V and 0 bases from J, the gap between germline ends came to 9 bases. CDR3 length equals 15 residues. Germline assignment: CDR1 SGHRS and CDR2 YFSETQ. The CDR3 loop is CASSLKDISTDTQYF. As DNA, the CDR3 is TGCGCCAGCAGCTTGAAGGACATCAGCACAGATACGCAGTATTTT.

CDR3 DNA sequence: TGTGCCAGCAGCCTTACTAAACGCTTGGATACGCAGTATTTT. Protein product: CASSLTKRLDTQYF. V and J are TRBV5-4 and TRBJ2-3; no reliable D call. Looked up from germline, CDR1 is SGHNT and CDR2 is YYREEE (reference sequence). V lost 4 bases and J 6 bases, leaving 15 bases between the germline ends. This CDR3 comprises 14 residues.

J is TRBJ2-1 and V is TRBV11-2; no firm D call. The CDR3 runs 17 residues. V was cut by 0 bases and J by 0 bases, with 12 bases left in between. Per germline, CDR1 SGHAT and CDR2 FQNNGV. The DNA for the CDR3 is TGTGCCAGCAGCTTAGATCGATGGAGTAGCTCCTACAATGAGCAGTTCTTC. Amino acid sequence: CASSLDRWSSSYNEQFF.

This chain joins TRBV18 and TRBJ2-1; D call uncertain. V lost 3 bases and J lost 6, with 9 bases in between. The CDR3 has 13 residues. In germline, CDR1 is KGHSH, CDR2 LQKENI. CDR3 bases: TGTGCCAGCTCACCGATACAGAGCAATGAGCAGTTCTTC. It codes for CASSPIQSNEQFF.

The V gene is TRBV11-2, the J gene TRBJ2-1; 8 positions match TRBD1. This CDR3 contains 15 residues. With V trimmed by 5 bases and J by 0 bases, 3 bases remained unmatched. The V gene's germline CDR1 is SGHAT and CDR2 FQNNGV. Here the CDR3 reads CASSPGTGSYNEQFF. In DNA, the CDR3 is TGTGCCAGCAGCCCCGGGACAGGCTCCTACAATGAGCAGTTCTTC.

This chain links TRBV5-1 with TRBJ1-1, with D perhaps TRBD1 (5 bases). The germline CDR1 and CDR2 sequences are SGHRS and YFSETQ. The CDR3 has 16 amino acids. The V end lost 2 bases, the J end lost 2 bases, and 16 bases lay between the germline ends. The CDR3 loop is CASSFHQWGPNTEAFF. The CDR3 DNA follows: TGCGCCAGCAGCTTCCACCAGTGGGGCCCAAACACTGAAGCTTTCTTT.

The chain links TRBV5-5 to TRBJ2-7; either TRBD1 or TRBD2 may fit D (5 bases each). V lost 2 bases, J lost 1 base, and 10 bases lay in between. CDR3 size: 14 residues. Germline CDR1 SGHKS, CDR2 YYEKEE (reference sequence). The DNA of the CDR3 is TGTGCCAGCAGCTTCGGGACGTTTTCCTACGAGCAGTACTTC. Translating gives CASSFGTFSYEQYF. The full variable domain, rest sourced from reference TRBV5-5 and TRBJ2-7, is DAGVTQSPTHLIKTRGQQVTLRCSPISGHKSVSWYQQVLGQGPQFIFQYYEKEERGRGNFPDRFSARQFPNYSSELNVNALLLGDSALYLCASSFGTFSYEQYFGPGTRLTVT.

The chain couples TRBV5-1 to TRBJ2-7, with D maybe TRBD1 (6 bases). V lost 0 bases, J lost 3 bases, and 10 bases lay in between. This CDR3 has 14 residues. Looked up from germline, CDR1 is SGHRS and CDR2 is YFSETQ. DNA of the CDR3: TGCGCCAGCAGCTTGGCCGGACAGATCTACGAGCAGTACTTC. Its translation: CASSLAGQIYEQYF.

The chain links TRBV18 to TRBJ1-2; perhaps TRBD1 as D (6 bases). V lost 3 bases, J lost 5 bases, and 10 bases lay in between. The germline V gene encodes CDR1 KGHSH and CDR2 LQKENI. This CDR3 has 13 residues. The CDR3 nucleotides are TGTGCCAGCTCACCGGGACACGCATATGGCTACACCTTC. This encodes CASSPGHAYGYTF.

The J gene is TRBJ1-5, the V gene TRBV28, with D possibly matching TRBD1 (6 bases). CDR3 length: 15 amino acids. Trimming removed 6 bases at V and 1 base at J, with 13 bases between. Germline-derived CDR1 and CDR2 are MDHEN and SYDVKM. CDR3 sequence reads: CASRRTVLSNQPQHF. DNA for the CDR3: TGTGCCAGCAGACGGACAGTATTAAGCAATCAGCCCCAGCATTTT. Filled out from reference TRBV28 and TRBJ1-5, the complete variable domain reads DVKVTQSSRYLVKRTGEKVFLECVQDMDHENMFWYRQDPGLGLRLIYFSYDVKMKEKGDIPEGYSVSREKKERFSLILESASTNQTSMYLCASRRTVLSNQPQHFGDGTRLSIL.

The chain recombines TRBV25-1 with TRBJ1-4, with D perhaps matching TRBD1 (6 bases). Germline V gene data show CDR1 as MGHDK and CDR2 as SYGVNS. V gave up 7 bases and J gave up 7 bases, with 10 bases separating them. The CDR3 is 12 residues long. The CDR3 DNA sequence: TGTGCCAGCACGGGGGGGCTTGAAAAACTGTTTTTT. This codes for CASTGGLEKLFF.

This clone was recorded only once. The chain employs TRBV9 and TRBJ2-5; a possible D gene is TRBD2 (5 bases). The CDR3 runs to 13 residues. V was trimmed by 2 bases and J by 5 bases, leaving 10 bases between them. From germline, CDR1 is SGDLS and CDR2 YYNGEE. In DNA form, the CDR3 reads TGTGCCAGCAGCGTGGAGGCCGGGGAGACCCAGTACTTC. Translation gives CASSVEAGETQYF.

The V and J genes are TRBV18 and TRBJ1-2; no clear D gene. Between the trimmed V and J ends, which lost 0 bases and 8 bases, there was a span of 19 bases. The CDR3 loop spans 16 amino acids. The germline V gene encodes CDR1 KGHSH and CDR2 LQKENI. CDR3 residues: CASSPPSLRTAVGYTF. CDR3 nucleotide sequence: TGTGCCAGCTCACCACCGAGTCTCAGGACGGCGGTGGGCTACACCTTC.

The rearrangement links TRBV14 to TRBJ2-1; no firm D call. The germline gives CDR1 SGHDN, CDR2 FVKESK. The V gene lost 0 bases and the J gene lost 2 bases, with 8 bases spanning the gap. The CDR3 sequence is 15 residues long. CDR3 in amino acids: CASSQDTPAYNEQFF. The CDR3 DNA sequence: TGTGCCAGCAGCCAAGACACACCGGCCTACAATGAGCAGTTCTTC.

The V and J genes are TRBV19 and TRBJ2-5; 12 bases line up with TRBD2. The J segment lost 0 bases and the V segment lost 5 bases, leaving 4 bases of the junction unmatched. This CDR3 region has 16 residues. Germline V CDR1 and CDR2: LNHDA, SQIVND (reference sequence). CDR3 in amino acids: CASSPWTSGNQETQYF. The CDR3 nucleotides read TGTGCCAGTAGTCCCTGGACTAGCGGGAACCAAGAGACCCAGTACTTC.

This clone was seen a few times. The chain combines TRBV25-1 with TRBJ2-6, with 8 bases matching TRBD1. Per the germline V gene, CDR1 is MGHDK and CDR2 is SYGVNS. V lost 8 bases to trimming and J lost 0 bases; unmatched junction nucleotides: 9. The CDR3 sequence is 17 residues long. The CDR3 DNA sequence: TGTGCCAGCTGCCCGACAGGGGTCGCCTCTGGGGCCAACGTCCTGACTTTC. Translating gives CASCPTGVASGANVLTF.

The V call is TRBV7-9, the J call TRBJ1-1; 10 bases match TRBD1. Germline V gene data show CDR1 as SEHNR and CDR2 as FQNEAQ (reference sequence). The J segment lost 6 bases and the V segment lost 0 bases, leaving 7 bases of the junction unmatched. The CDR3 contains 16 residues. CDR3 region: CASSLAGTGVSSEAFF. The CDR3 DNA is TGTGCCAGCAGCTTAGCGGGGACAGGGGTTAGTTCTGAAGCTTTCTTT. The variable domain in full, with the rest retrieved from reference TRBV7-9 and TRBJ1-1, is DTGVSQNPRHKITKRGQNVTFRCDPISEHNRLYWYRQTLGQGPEFLTYFQNEAQLEKSRLLSDRFSAERPKGSFSTLEIQRTEQGDSAMYLCASSLAGTGVSSEAFFGQGTRLTVV.

The rearrangement links TRBV7-2 to TRBJ1-4; maybe TRBD1 (6 bases). With 5 bases removed from V and 7 bases from J, the gap between germline ends came to 17 bases. CDR3 length: 15 amino acids. Per the germline V gene, CDR1 is SGHTA and CDR2 is FQGNSA. In DNA form, the CDR3 reads TGTGCCAGCAGCCCAAGACGAGGAGGGGGTGAAAAACTGTTTTTT. Translation gives CASSPRRGGGEKLFF.

The rearrangement uses TRBV30 and TRBJ2-3, with D possibly TRBD1 on 6 matching bases. The V end lost 5 bases, the J end lost 1 base, and 16 bases lay between the germline ends. The CDR3 runs 15 residues. Germline assignment: CDR1 GTSNPN and CDR2 SVGIG (reference sequence). CDR3 DNA sequence: TGTGCCTGGGGTTCAGGGGCCGTGGGCACAGATACGCAGTATTTT. Translation: CAWGSGAVGTDTQYF.

This clone was seen more than once but under ten times. CDR3 region: CATQGAYEQFF. CDR3 sequence (DNA): TGTGCCACCCAGGGGGCCTATGAGCAGTTCTTC. The V call is TRBV19, the J call TRBJ2-1, with 8 bases aligning to TRBD1. The J segment lost 8 bases and the V segment lost 10 bases, leaving 4 bases of the junction unmatched. This CDR3 comprises 11 residues. CDR1 is LNHDA and CDR2 is SQIVND in the germline V gene (reference sequence).

The CDR3 nucleotides read TGTGCCAGCAGCCCCCGACTAGCGGGGGGAACCAACTCCTACGAGCAGTACTTC. Translation: CASSPRLAGGTNSYEQYF. The chain recombines TRBV7-8 with TRBJ2-5; the match to TRBD2 covers 13 bases. With the DNA end fitting TRBJ2-7 better, the J assignment may be wrong. Germline V gives CDR1 SGHVS, CDR2 FQNEAQ. The CDR3 runs 18 residues.

The DNA of the CDR3 is TGTGCCAGCAGCTCAACCGGGATCTCTGGAAACACCATATATTTT. It yields the protein CASSSTGISGNTIYF. The chain carries TRBV7-2 and TRBJ1-3; D is ambiguous. Germline V gene data show CDR1 as SGHTA and CDR2 as FQGNSA. Trimming removed 4 bases from V and 0 bases from J, with 10 bases in between. This CDR3 region has 15 residues.

V gene TRBV10-1 combines with J gene TRBJ2-1; possibly TRBD2 for D (7 bases). CDR1 WNHNN and CDR2 SYGVQD come from the germline V gene (reference sequence). Trimming pared 3 bases from V and 7 bases from J, leaving 13 bases between. The length of the CDR3 is 14 residues. CDR3 sequence reads: CASSEGGRGNEQFF. The DNA for the CDR3 is TGCGCCAGCAGTGAAGGAGGGAGGGGGAATGAGCAGTTCTTC.

This clone was seen only once. V gene TRBV18 combines with J gene TRBJ2-5; no clear D gene. CDR1 is KGHSH, CDR2 LQKENI, per germline. The CDR3 is 13 amino acids. V was pared by 6 bases and J by 4 bases, with 12 bases between. The CDR3 reads CASSNTKGETQYF. CDR3 nucleotide sequence: TGTGCCAGCTCTAACACAAAGGGAGAGACCCAGTACTTC. Variable domain in full (rest from reference TRBV18 and TRBJ2-5): NAGVMQNPRHLVRRRGQEARLRCSPMKGHSHVYWYRQLPEEGLKFMVYLQKENIIDESGMPKERFSAEFPKEGPSILRIQQVVRGDSAAYFCASSNTKGETQYFGPGTRLLVL.